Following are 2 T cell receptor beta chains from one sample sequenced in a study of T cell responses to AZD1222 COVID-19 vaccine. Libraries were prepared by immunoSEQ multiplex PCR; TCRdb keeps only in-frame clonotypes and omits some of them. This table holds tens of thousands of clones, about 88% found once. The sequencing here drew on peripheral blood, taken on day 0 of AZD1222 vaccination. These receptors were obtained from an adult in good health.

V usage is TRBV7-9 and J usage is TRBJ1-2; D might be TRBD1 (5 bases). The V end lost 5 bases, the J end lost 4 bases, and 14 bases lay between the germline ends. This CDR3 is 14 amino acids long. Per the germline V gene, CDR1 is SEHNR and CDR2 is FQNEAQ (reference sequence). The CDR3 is CASSPRGPFYGYTF. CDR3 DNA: TGTGCCAGCAGCCCGAGGGGCCCTTTCTATGGCTACACCTTC.

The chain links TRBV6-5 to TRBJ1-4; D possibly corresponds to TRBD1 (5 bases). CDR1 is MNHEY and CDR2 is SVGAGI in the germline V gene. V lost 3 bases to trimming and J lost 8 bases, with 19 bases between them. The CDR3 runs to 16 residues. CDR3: CASSYGVGGLGEKLFF. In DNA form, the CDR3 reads TGTGCCAGCAGTTATGGGGTCGGGGGACTAGGGGAAAAACTGTTTTTT.